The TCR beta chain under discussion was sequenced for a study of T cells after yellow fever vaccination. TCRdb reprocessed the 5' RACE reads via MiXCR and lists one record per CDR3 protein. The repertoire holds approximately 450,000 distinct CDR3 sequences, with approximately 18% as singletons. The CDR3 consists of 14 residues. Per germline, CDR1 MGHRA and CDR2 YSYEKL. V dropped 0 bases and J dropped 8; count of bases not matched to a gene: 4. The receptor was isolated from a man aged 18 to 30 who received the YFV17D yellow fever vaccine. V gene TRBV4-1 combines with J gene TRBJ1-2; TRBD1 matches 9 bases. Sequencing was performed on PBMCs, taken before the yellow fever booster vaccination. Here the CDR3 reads CASSQEQGAGGYTF. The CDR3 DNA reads TGCGCCAGCAGCCAAGAACAGGGGGCTGGGGGCTACACCTTC.